This T cell receptor beta chain was found in a study of CD8+ T cells in alopecia areata. The study's findings and limits: Scalp specimens additionally yield sequences from normal skin's resident alphabeta T cells. Relative to mice, TCR sharing across patients was less clear, a difference possibly HLA-related. Researchers report lesional scalp, most notably alopecia totalis/universalis, outstripped normal scalp in clonality.

The authors extracted RNA and reverse transcribed it into cDNA as the sequencing template. The assay was immunoSEQ multiplex PCR, and TCRdb's table has in-frame clones only and misses some. The sample lists about 110,000 clones; around 59% were seen once. Starting from PBMCs, sorting isolated CD4+ and CD8+ T cells. As regards this clone: The antigen is unknown.

Trimming pared 0 bases from V and 0 bases from J, leaving 9 bases between. The CDR3 covers 15 residues. Germline lookup yields CDR1 LGHNA and CDR2 YNFKEQ. This sequence was found in a human donor in good health. The rearrangement uses TRBV4-2 and TRBJ2-7; D not resolved. Sequencing was performed on CD8+ T cells sorted from blood. The CDR3 sequence: CASSQDFGDSYEQYF. DNA of the CDR3: TGTGCCAGCAGCCAAGATTTTGGGGACTCCTACGAGCAGTACTTC.